This T cell receptor (beta chain) was retrieved from a study of T cells in tuberculosis. The study, taken as a whole, reports: Active tuberculosis patients had shorter CDR3-alpha; the beta difference was nonsignificant.

About this clone: As yet, its antigen is unknown.

Germline V gene lookup returns CDR1 SNHLY and CDR2 FYNNEI. This CDR3 comprises 16 residues. J was trimmed by 7 bases and V by 7 bases; bases with no gene match: 14. This table comes from immunoSEQ multiplex PCR, and its TCRdb copy is limited to in-frame clones, with some not included. The sample carries about 40,000 clones, approximately 95% recorded once. Specified time point: new active TB diagnosis, blood taken before or within 7 days of starting treatment. The sequencing here drew on PBMCs, taken at tuberculosis diagnosis. The chain recombines TRBV2 with TRBJ2-2, with 8 bases that match TRBD2. The receptor's source is an adult with tuberculosis. Here the CDR3 DNA reads TGTGCCAGCACCATTAACCCGGGGGGGGTACTCGGGGAGCTGTTTTTT. Its protein product is CASTINPGGVLGELFF.